The sequence of this TCR beta chain was determined in a study of radiotherapy plus CTLA-4 blockade in lung cancer. V was trimmed by 0 bases and J by 7 bases, leaving 15 bases between them. The CDR3 consists of 16 residues. CDR1 and CDR2 from the germline V gene are MGHDK and SYGVNS. TCRdb keeps only in-frame clones here, not all; method: immunoSEQ multiplex PCR. The repertoire holds around 130,000 clones, with 75% to 90% as singletons. The rearrangement uses TRBV25-1 and TRBJ1-4; TRBD1 is a possible D gene (5 bases). The TCR originated in a human donor with non-small cell lung cancer that progressed on radiotherapy plus ipilimumab. The source was peripheral blood, collected from a patient treated with radiotherapy plus ipilimumab. CDR3 loop: CASSEYQGREGEKLFF. CDR3 coding DNA: TGTGCCAGCAGTGAATATCAGGGCAGGGAGGGTGAAAAACTGTTTTTT. Together with reference TRBV25-1 and TRBJ1-4, the CDR3 gives the full variable domain: EADIYQTPRYLVIGTGKKITLECSQTMGHDKMYWYQQDPGMELHLIHYSYGVNSTEKGDLSSESTVSRIRTEHFPLTLESARPSHTSQYLCASSEYQGREGEKLFFGSGTQLSVL.